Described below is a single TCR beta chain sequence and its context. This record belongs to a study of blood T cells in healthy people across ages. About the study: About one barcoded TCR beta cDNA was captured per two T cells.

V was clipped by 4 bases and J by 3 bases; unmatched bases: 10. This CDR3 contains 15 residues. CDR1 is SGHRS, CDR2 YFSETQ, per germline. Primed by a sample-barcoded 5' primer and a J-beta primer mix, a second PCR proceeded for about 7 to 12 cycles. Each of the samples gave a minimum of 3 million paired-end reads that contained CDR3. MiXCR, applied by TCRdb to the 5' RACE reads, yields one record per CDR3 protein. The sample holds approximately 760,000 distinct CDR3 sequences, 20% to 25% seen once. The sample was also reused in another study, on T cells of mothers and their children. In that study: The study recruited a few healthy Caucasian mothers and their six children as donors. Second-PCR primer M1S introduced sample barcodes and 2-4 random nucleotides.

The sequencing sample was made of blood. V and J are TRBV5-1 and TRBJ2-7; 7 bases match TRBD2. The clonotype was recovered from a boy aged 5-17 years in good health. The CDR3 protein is CASSLRIGTIYEQYF. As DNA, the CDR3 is TGCGCCAGCAGCCTCAGGATCGGGACTATCTACGAGCAGTACTTC. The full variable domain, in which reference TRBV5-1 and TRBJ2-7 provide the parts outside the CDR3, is KAGVTQTPRYLIKTRGQQVTLSCSPISGHRSVSWYQQTPGQGLQFLFEYFSETQRNKGNFPGRFSGRQFSNSRSEMNVSTLELGDSALYLCASSLRIGTIYEQYFGPGTRLTVT.